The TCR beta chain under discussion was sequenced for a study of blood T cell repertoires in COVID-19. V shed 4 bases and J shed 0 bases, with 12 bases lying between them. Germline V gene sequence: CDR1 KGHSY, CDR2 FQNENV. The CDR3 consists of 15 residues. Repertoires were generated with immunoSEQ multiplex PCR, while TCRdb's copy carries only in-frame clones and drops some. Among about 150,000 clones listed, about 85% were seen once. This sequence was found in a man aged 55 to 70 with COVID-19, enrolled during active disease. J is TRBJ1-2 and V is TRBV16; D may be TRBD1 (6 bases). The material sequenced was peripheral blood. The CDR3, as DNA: TGTGCCAGCAGCCTAGACAGGCTAACTAACTATGGCTACACCTTC. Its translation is CASSLDRLTNYGYTF.